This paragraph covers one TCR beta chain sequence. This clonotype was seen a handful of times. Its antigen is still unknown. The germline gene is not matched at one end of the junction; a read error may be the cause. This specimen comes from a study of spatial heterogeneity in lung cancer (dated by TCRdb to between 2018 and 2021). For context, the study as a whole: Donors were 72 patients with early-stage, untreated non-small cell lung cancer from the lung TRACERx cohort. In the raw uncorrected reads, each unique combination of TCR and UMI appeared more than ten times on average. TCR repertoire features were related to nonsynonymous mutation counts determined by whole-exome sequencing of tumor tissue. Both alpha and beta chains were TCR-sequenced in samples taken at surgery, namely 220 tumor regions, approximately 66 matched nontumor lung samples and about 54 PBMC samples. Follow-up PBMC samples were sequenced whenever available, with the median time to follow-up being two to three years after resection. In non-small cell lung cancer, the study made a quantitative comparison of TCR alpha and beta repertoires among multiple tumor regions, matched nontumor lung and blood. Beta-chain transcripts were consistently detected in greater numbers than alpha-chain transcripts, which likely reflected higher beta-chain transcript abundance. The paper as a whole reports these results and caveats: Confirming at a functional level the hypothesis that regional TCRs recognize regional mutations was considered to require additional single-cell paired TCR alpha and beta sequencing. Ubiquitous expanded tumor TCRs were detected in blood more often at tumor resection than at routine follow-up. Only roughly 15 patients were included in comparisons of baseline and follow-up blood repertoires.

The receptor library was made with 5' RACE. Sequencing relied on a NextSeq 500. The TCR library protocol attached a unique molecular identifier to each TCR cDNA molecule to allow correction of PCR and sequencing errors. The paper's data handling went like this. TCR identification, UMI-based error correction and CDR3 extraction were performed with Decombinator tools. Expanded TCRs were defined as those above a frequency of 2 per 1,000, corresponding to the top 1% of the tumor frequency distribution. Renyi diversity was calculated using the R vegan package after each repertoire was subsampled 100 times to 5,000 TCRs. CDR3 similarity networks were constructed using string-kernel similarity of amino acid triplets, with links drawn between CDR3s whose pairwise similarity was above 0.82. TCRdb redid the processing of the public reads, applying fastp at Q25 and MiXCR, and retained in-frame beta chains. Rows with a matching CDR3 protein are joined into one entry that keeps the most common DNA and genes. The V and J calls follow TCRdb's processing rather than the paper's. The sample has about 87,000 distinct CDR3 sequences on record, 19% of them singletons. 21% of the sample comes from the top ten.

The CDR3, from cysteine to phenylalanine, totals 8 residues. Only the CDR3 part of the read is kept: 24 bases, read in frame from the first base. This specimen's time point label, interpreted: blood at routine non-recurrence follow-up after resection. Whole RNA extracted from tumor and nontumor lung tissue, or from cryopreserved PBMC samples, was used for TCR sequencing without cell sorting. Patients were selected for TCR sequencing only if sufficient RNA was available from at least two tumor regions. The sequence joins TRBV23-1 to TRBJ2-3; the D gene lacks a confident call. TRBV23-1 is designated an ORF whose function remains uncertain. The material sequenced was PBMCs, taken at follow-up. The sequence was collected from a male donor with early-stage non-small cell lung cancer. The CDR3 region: CASSLRDF. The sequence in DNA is TGCGCCAGCAGTCTTAGGGATTTT.